The clone carrying this TCR beta chain was observed at least ten times. Antigen specificity is unknown. Co-extracted RNA and DNA came from approximately 20-30 mg of unsorted bulk tissue. The template, approximately 500 ng total RNA, yielded TCR beta cDNA made with a constant-region primer. Library construction for TCR beta comprised three nested multiplex PCR rounds performed with slightly modified ARM-PCR. Both of the initial two PCR rounds ran for approximately 10 cycles and employed TRBV1-TRBV30 forward primers alongside a C-beta reverse primer. MiXCR, applied by TCRdb to the multiplex PCR reads, yields one record per CDR3 protein. Here the sample spans 40,000 to 60,000 distinct CDR3 sequences, approximately 70% being singletons. This entry belongs to a study of tumor-infiltrating lymphocytes in primary liver carcinoma. Study-wide results and limits: It was in tumors, not blood, that the top-250-clone fraction was significantly higher (p = 0.039).

This CDR3 is 14 amino acids long. Germline V gene lookup returns CDR1 MDHEN and CDR2 SYDVKM. Trimming cost V 8 bases and J 6 bases; bases outside gene matches: 12. The chain carries TRBV28 and TRBJ2-5; 7 nucleotides align to TRBD2. The origin of this receptor is a man between 40 and 49 years old with primary liver carcinoma and hepatitis B virus infection. The sample comprised liver tumor tissue from sampling region 5. Subset described: tumor region T5, tumor centre. The CDR3 coding sequence is TGTGCCAGCGCCTTGGGGGGGGAGGGTAAGACCCAGTACTTC. It codes for CASALGGEGKTQYF. Together with reference TRBV28 and TRBJ2-5, the CDR3 gives the full variable domain: DVKVTQSSRYLVKRTGEKVFLECVQDMDHENMFWYRQDPGLGLRLIYFSYDVKMKEKGDIPEGYSVSREKKERFSLILESASTNQTSMYLCASALGGEGKTQYFGPGTRLLVL.